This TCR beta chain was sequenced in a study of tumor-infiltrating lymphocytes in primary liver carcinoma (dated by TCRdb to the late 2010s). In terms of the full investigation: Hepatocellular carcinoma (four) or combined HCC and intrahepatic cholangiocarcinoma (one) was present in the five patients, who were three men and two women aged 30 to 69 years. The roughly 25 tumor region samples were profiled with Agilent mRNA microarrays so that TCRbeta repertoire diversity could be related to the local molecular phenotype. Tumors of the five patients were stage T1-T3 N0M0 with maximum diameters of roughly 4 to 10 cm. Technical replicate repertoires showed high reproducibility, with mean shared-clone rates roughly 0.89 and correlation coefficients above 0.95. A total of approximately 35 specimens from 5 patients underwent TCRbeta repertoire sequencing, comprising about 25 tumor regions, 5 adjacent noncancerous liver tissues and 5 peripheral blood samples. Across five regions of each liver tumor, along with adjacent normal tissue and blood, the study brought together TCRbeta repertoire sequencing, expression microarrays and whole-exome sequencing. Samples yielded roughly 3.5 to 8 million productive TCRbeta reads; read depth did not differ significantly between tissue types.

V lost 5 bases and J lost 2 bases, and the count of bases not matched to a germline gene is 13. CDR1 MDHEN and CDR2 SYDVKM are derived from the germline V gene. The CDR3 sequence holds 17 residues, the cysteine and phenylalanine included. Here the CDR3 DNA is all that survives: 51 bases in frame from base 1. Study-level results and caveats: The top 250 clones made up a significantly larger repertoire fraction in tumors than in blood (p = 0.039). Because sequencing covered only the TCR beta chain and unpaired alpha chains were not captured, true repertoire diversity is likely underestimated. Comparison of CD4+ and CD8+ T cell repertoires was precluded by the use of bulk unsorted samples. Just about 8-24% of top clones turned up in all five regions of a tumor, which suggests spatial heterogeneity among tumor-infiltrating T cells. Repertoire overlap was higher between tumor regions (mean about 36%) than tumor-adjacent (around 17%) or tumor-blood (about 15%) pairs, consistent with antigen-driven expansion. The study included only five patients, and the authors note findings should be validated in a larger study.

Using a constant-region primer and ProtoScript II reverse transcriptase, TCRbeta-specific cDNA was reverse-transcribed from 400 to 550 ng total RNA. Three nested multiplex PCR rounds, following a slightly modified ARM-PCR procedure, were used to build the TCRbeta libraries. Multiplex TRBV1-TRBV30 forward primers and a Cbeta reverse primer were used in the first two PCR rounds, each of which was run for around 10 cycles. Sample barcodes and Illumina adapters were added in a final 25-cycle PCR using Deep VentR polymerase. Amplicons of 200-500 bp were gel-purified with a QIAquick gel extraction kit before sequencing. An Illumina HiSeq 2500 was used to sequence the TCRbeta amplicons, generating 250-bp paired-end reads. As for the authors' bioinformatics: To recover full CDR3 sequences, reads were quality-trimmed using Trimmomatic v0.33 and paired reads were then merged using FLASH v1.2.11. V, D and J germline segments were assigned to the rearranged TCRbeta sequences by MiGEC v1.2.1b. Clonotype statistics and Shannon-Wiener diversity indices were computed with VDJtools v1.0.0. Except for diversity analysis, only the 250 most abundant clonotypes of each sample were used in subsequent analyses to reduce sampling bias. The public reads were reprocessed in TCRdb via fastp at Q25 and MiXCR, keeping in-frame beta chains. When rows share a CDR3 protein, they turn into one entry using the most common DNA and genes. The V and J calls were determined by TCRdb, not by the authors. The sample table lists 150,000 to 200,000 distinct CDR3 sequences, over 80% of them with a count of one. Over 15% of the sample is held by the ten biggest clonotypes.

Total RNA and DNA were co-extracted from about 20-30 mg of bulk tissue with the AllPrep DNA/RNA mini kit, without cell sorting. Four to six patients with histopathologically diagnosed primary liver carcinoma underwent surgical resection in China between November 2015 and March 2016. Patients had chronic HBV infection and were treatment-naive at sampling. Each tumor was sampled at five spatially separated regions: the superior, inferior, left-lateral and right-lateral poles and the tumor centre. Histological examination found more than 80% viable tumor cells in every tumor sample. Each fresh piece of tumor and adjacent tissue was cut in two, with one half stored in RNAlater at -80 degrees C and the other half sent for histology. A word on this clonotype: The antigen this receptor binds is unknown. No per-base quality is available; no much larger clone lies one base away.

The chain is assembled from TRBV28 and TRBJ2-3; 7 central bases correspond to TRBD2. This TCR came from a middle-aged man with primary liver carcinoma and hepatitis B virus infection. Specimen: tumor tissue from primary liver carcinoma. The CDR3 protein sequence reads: CASSRTGGRRFTDTQYF. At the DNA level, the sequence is TGTGCCAGCAGTCGGACTGGCGGGAGACGTTTCACAGATACGCAGTATTTT.